This T cell receptor (beta chain) was sequenced in a study of OX40 agonist ivuxolimab in advanced cancers. Study-wide background: Patients were 82.7% male with ages roughly 20 to 80, mean about 65. General study points: CD4+ and CD8+ T cells in blood underwent clonal expansion by week 6 at 0.1 to 3.0 mg/kg. Among some nonresponders, normalized T-cell clonal expansion was also low. Fewer expanded clones were found on average in CD4+ than in CD8+ T cells.

This table comes from immunoSEQ multiplex PCR, and its TCRdb copy is limited to in-frame clones, with some not included. The sample lists about 48,000 clones; about 83% were seen once. CDR1 and CDR2 from the germline V gene are SNHLY and FYNNEI. J gave up 1 base and V 6 bases, and 7 bases lay outside the gene matches. This CDR3 contains 15 residues. This clone was counted between two and nine times. The antigen remains undetermined. This sequence originates from an adult with an advanced solid tumor such as melanoma, head and neck, liver or kidney cancer. Material: CD4+ or CD8+ T cells sorted from blood, obtained in a trial of the OX40 agonist ivuxolimab. J is TRBJ2-7 and V is TRBV2, with 9 positions matching TRBD1. The CDR3: CASRRTGTGSYEQYF. The CDR3 DNA reads as TGTGCCAGCAGAAGGACCGGGACAGGGTCCTACGAGCAGTACTTC.